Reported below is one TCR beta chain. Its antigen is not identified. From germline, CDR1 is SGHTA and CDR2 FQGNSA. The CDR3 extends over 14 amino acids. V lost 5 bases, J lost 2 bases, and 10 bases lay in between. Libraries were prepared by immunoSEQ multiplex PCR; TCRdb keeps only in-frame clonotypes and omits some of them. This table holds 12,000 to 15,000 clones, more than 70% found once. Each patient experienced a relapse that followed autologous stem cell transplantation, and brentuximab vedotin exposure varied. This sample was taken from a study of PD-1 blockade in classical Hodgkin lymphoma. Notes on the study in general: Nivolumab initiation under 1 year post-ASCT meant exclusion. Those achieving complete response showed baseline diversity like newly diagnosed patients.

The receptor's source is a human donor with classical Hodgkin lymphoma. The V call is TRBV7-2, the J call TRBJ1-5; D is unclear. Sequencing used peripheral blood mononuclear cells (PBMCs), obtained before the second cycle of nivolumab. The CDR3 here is CASSLRFGNQPQHF. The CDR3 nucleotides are TGTGCCAGCAGCCTTAGGTTTGGCAATCAGCCCCAGCATTTT. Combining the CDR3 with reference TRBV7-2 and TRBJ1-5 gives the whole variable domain GAGVSQSPSNKVTEKGKDVELRCDPISGHTALYWYRQSLGQGLEFLIYFQGNSAPDKSGLPSDRFSAERTGGSVSTLTIQRTQQEDSAVYLCASSLRFGNQPQHFGDGTRLSIL.